This passage covers 18 T cell receptor beta chains from one sample sequenced in a study of shared T cell receptors in the human thymus. The assay was immunoSEQ multiplex PCR, and TCRdb's table has in-frame clones only and misses some. The repertoire holds roughly 710,000 clones, with approximately 83% as singletons. These data were also reused for a study on human thymus T cells.

The specimen was thymocytes. Source of these receptors: a girl under three years old with a congenital heart defect.

This chain connects TRBV4-1 to TRBJ2-5, with 10 bases matching TRBD2. CDR3 length: 17 amino acids. With 1 base clipped from V and 5 bases from J, the junction kept 10 bases outside the gene matches. Germline-derived CDR1 and CDR2 are MGHRA and YSYEKL. CDR3 nucleotide sequence: TGCGCCAGCAGCCAAGCGATGGGACTAGCGAACAGGGAGACCCAGTACTTC. Protein sequence: CASSQAMGLANRETQYF.

The chain couples TRBV28 to TRBJ2-3, with TRBD2 matching over 7 bases. The V and J ends lost 10 bases and 2 bases, in that order; junction bases with no gene match: 12. This CDR3 contains 15 residues. Germline V gene lookup returns CDR1 MDHEN and CDR2 SYDVKM. CDR3 in amino acids: CATSPTRDYTDTQYF. Written as DNA, the CDR3 is TGTGCCACCAGCCCCACCCGGGACTACACAGATACGCAGTATTTT. The full variable domain, with the rest looked up from reference TRBV28 and TRBJ2-3, is DVKVTQSSRYLVKRTGEKVFLECVQDMDHENMFWYRQDPGLGLRLIYFSYDVKMKEKGDIPEGYSVSREKKERFSLILESASTNQTSMYLCATSPTRDYTDTQYFGPGTRLTVL.

This clone is a singleton in its sample. This chain uses TRBV10-1 with TRBJ2-3, with 7 bases that match TRBD2. The CDR3 runs 17 residues. Germline values: CDR1 WNHNN, CDR2 SYGVQD (reference sequence). J lost 2 bases, V lost 3 bases, and 11 bases had no gene match. The CDR3 loop reads CASSEVSAGRYTDTQYF. The CDR3 nucleotides are TGCGCCAGCAGTGAAGTATCAGCGGGGAGATACACAGATACGCAGTATTTT.

The chain combines TRBV4-3 with TRBJ2-7; 10 bases map to TRBD1. The CDR3 extends over 16 amino acids. The germline CDR1 and CDR2 sequences are LGHNA and YSLEER. J was trimmed by 2 bases and V by 0 bases; bases with no gene match: 4. For the CDR3, the DNA is TGCGCCAGCAGCCAAGATTGGGGACAGGGGACCTACGAGCAGTACTTC. Protein: CASSQDWGQGTYEQYF.

The gene calls are TRBV18 and TRBJ1-5; no definite D call. The ends were cut back, 1 base at V and 7 bases at J, with 14 bases in the middle. Germline V gene data show CDR1 as KGHSH and CDR2 as LQKENI. This CDR3 is built from 15 residues. CDR3 DNA: TGTGCCAGCTCACCACGACTCACTAACCGCCAGCCCCAGCATTTT. Amino acid sequence: CASSPRLTNRQPQHF. The whole variable domain, remainder taken from reference TRBV18 and TRBJ1-5, is NAGVMQNPRHLVRRRGQEARLRCSPMKGHSHVYWYRQLPEEGLKFMVYLQKENIIDESGMPKERFSAEFPKEGPSILRIQQVVRGDSAAYFCASSPRLTNRQPQHFGDGTRLSIL.

The gene calls are TRBV9 and TRBJ2-3; D possibly corresponds to TRBD2 (5 bases). From germline, CDR1 is SGDLS and CDR2 YYNGEE. This CDR3 spans 14 amino acids. The ends were cut back, 3 bases at V and 6 bases at J, with 14 bases in the middle. CDR3 sequence (DNA): TGTGCCAGCAGCGGACCTCTGAGGGTCGATACGCAGTATTTT. This encodes CASSGPLRVDTQYF.

The chain couples TRBV29-1 to TRBJ1-3; tentatively, D is TRBD1 (6 bases). This CDR3 is 13 amino acids long. Germline CDR1 and CDR2: SQVTM and ANQGSEA. Trimming stripped 1 base from V and 5 bases from J, with 9 bases between. The CDR3 here is CSVEGRGRNTIYF. The CDR3 DNA sequence: TGCAGCGTTGAAGGCAGGGGTAGAAACACCATATATTTT.

The chain is built from TRBV7-9 and TRBJ2-1; TRBD1 might be the D (5 bases). Germline-derived CDR1 and CDR2 are SEHNR and FQNEAQ (reference sequence). This CDR3 spans 16 amino acids. Trimming stripped 4 bases from V and 2 bases from J, with 15 bases between. The CDR3 sequence: CASSSRQTHTYNEQFF. CDR3 DNA: TGTGCCAGCAGCTCCCGACAGACCCACACCTACAATGAGCAGTTCTTC.

The rearrangement links TRBV7-3 to TRBJ2-5; 8 bases are shared with TRBD2. V gave up 2 bases and J gave up 5 bases; unmatched junction bases: 7. This CDR3 is 15 amino acids long. Germline V gene data show CDR1 as SGHTA and CDR2 as FQGTGA. DNA of the CDR3: TGTGCCAGCAGCTTAGGCGGGGGGCGGGGGGAGACCCAGTACTTC. Translation gives CASSLGGGRGETQYF.

The rearrangement uses TRBV2 and TRBJ1-1; D uncertain. The CDR3 extends over 14 amino acids. V shed 8 bases and J shed 6 bases, with 19 bases lying between them. The germline CDR1 and CDR2 sequences are SNHLY and FYNNEI. The CDR3 DNA follows: TGTGCCAGCCGTGCAAACCCGGTGGAGGCTGAAGCTTTCTTT. Translation: CASRANPVEAEAFF. Using reference TRBV2 and TRBJ1-1 for the parts outside the CDR3, the full variable domain is EPEVTQTPSHQVTQMGQEVILRCVPISNHLYFYWYRQILGQKVEFLVSFYNNEISEKSEIFDDQFSVERPDGSNFTLKIRSTKLEDSAMYFCASRANPVEAEAFFGQGTRLTVV.

This chain links TRBV7-8 with TRBJ2-3; D possibly corresponds to TRBD1 (6 bases). Deletions cut 5 bases from V and 4 bases from J, with 16 bases between. The CDR3 loop spans 15 amino acids. Germline-derived CDR1 and CDR2 are SGHVS and FQNEAQ. This chain's CDR3 is CASSAQSQGPDTQYF. The CDR3 DNA is TGTGCCAGCAGCGCACAGTCGCAGGGGCCAGATACGCAGTATTTT.

This clone was counted a single time. The chain's CDR3 is CASSLMGSSGANVLTF. CDR3 in DNA: TGTGCCAGCAGTTTAATGGGGAGCTCTGGGGCCAACGTCCTGACTTTC. The rearrangement uses TRBV27 and TRBJ2-6, with D tentatively TRBD2 (5 bases). V gave up 2 bases and J gave up 0 bases, with 8 bases separating them. This CDR3 has 16 residues. Germline V lookup: CDR1 MNHEY, CDR2 SMNVEV (reference sequence).

The chain uses TRBV30 and TRBJ1-4, with D possibly being TRBD1 (5 bases). CDR3 length: 14 amino acids. The V and J ends lost 2 bases and 6 bases respectively, with 13 bases between them. Germline V CDR1 and CDR2: GTSNPN, SVGIG (reference sequence). The CDR3 nucleotides read TGTGCCTGGAGTCACAGGAGAATCCATGAAAAACTGTTTTTT. Translating it yields CAWSHRRIHEKLFF. Complete variable domain (other parts from reference TRBV30 and TRBJ1-4): SQTIHQWPATLVQPVGSPLSLECTVEGTSNPNLYWYRQAAGRGLQLLFYSVGIGQISSEVPQNLSASRPQDRQFILSSKKLLLSDSGFYLCAWSHRRIHEKLFFGSGTQLSVL.

The chain has TRBV4-2 and TRBJ2-7; TRBD2 matches 13 bases. CDR3 length: 18 residues. Germline CDR1 LGHNA, CDR2 YNFKEQ. Unmatched junction bases numbered 6, after V lost 0 bases and J lost 1 base. Here the CDR3 reads CASSQDPLAGGPSYEQYF. CDR3 in DNA: TGTGCCAGCAGCCAAGATCCACTAGCGGGGGGGCCATCCTACGAGCAGTACTTC.

The chain employs TRBV4-2 and TRBJ1-2, with 9 bases fitting TRBD1. V lost 4 bases to trimming and J lost 0 bases; unmatched junction nucleotides: 3. Germline CDR1 and CDR2: LGHNA and YNFKEQ. The CDR3 has 15 amino acids. The CDR3 is CASSPGTGSNYGYTF. As DNA, the CDR3 is TGTGCCAGCAGCCCTGGGACAGGGTCTAACTATGGCTACACCTTC.

The CDR3 protein is CASSQVLENTEAFF. Written as DNA, the CDR3 is TGCGCCAGCAGCCAAGTTTTAGAGAACACTGAAGCTTTCTTT. The chain recombines TRBV4-3 with TRBJ1-1, with unresolved D. The germline gives CDR1 LGHNA, CDR2 YSLEER. Deletions cut 1 base from V and 1 base from J, with 7 bases between. This CDR3 is built from 14 residues.

V is TRBV5-1 and J is TRBJ1-5; weak D call: TRBD1 (5 bases). V lost 0 bases and J 4 bases, leaving 11 bases between the germline ends. Looked up from germline, CDR1 is SGHRS and CDR2 is YFSETQ. The CDR3 spans 15 residues. The CDR3: CASSLVPGKNQPQHF. The CDR3, as DNA: TGCGCCAGCAGCTTGGTTCCAGGGAAGAATCAGCCCCAGCATTTT.

The rearrangement links TRBV7-9 to TRBJ1-2; TRBD1 aligns across 8 bases. The trim removed 1 base at V and 4 bases at J, leaving 5 bases unmatched. Germline assignment: CDR1 SEHNR and CDR2 FQNEAQ (reference sequence). The CDR3 consists of 15 residues. The CDR3 here is CASSLGQGQPYGYTF. The CDR3 DNA reads TGTGCCAGCAGCTTAGGACAGGGGCAGCCCTATGGCTACACCTTC.